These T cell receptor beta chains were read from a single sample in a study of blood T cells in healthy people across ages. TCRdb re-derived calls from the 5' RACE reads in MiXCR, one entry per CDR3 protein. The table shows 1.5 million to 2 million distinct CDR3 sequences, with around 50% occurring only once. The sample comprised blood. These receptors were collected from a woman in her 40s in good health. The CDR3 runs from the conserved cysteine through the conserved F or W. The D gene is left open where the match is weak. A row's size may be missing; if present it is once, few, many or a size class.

CASSLEQDPYYGQYF TGTGCCAGCAGCTTAGAACAGGACCCTTATTACGGGCAGTACTTC - TRBV7-6 - TRBJ2-7
CASSSRRTGDYGYTF TGTGCCAGCAGCTCTCGTCGGACAGGGGACTATGGCTACACCTTC TRBD1 TRBV5-6 once TRBJ1-2
CASAGGNEQFF TGTGCCAGCGCAGGGGGAAATGAGCAGTTCTTC TRBD1 TRBV6-5 few TRBJ2-1
CASSANMGTQYF TGCGCCAGCAGTGCAAATATGGGGACCCAGTACTTC - TRBV10-1 few TRBJ2-5
CASSLLGTGNIEQYF TGTGCCAGCAGTTTATTGGGGACAGGGAACATCGAGCAGTACTTC TRBD1 TRBV28 - TRBJ2-7
CAISGGGDAYNEQFF TGTGCCATCAGTGGAGGCGGGGACGCCTACAATGAGCAGTTCTTC - TRBV10-3 - TRBJ2-1
CASSWASTGFEQYF TGTGCCAGCAGCTGGGCCTCGACAGGGTTCGAGCAGTACTTC TRBD1 TRBV13 few TRBJ2-7
CASSLVRIAGGPEQPYNEQYF TGTGCCAGCAGCTTAGTTCGGATAGCGGGGGGCCCCGAGCAACCCTACAATGAGCAGTACTTC TRBD2 TRBV11-1 - TRBJ2-7
CASSLDFGGDTEAFF TGTGCCAGCAGCTTAGACTTTGGGGGGGACACTGAAGCTTTCTTT - TRBV7-8 - TRBJ1-1
CSASGGAYTGELFF TGCAGTGCCAGCGGGGGGGCTTACACCGGGGAGCTGTTTTTT TRBD2 TRBV20-1 - TRBJ2-2
CSGKGYNEQFF TGCAGTGGAAAGGGGTACAATGAGCAGTTCTTC - TRBV20-1 - TRBJ2-1
CASSYRGGGQPQHF TGTGCCAGCAGTTACAGGGGTGGAGGGCAGCCCCAGCATTTT - TRBV6-6 - TRBJ1-5
CASSYWVWDRNTDTQYF TGTGCCAGCAGTTACTGGGTCTGGGACAGAAACACAGATACGCAGTATTTT TRBD1 TRBV6-2/TRBV6-3 few TRBJ2-3
CASSRGGTNEKLFF TGTGCCAGCAGCCGCGGGGGAACTAATGAAAAACTGTTTTTT - TRBV7-2 - TRBJ1-4
CASSLLAGDTYNEQFF TGTGCCAGCAGCTTATTGGCCGGGGACACGTACAATGAGCAGTTCTTC - TRBV7-9 few TRBJ2-1
CASSSQGFPYEQYF TGTGCCAGCAGTTCGCAGGGATTTCCCTACGAGCAGTACTTC - TRBV28 few TRBJ2-7
CASSASPGQMSTEAFF TGTGCCAGCAGCGCATCCCCGGGGCAAATGAGCACTGAAGCTTTCTTT - TRBV7-8 - TRBJ1-1
CSSSGGTSGIDGTQYF TGCAGCTCCTCGGGAGGAACTAGCGGGATCGATGGTACGCAGTATTTT TRBD2 TRBV29-1 many TRBJ2-3
CASSSTGQIAKNIQYF TGTGCCAGCAGCTCAACGGGACAGATAGCCAAAAACATTCAGTACTTC TRBD1 TRBV9 - TRBJ2-4
CASSLEDVADTQYF TGTGCCAGCAGCTTAGAGGATGTGGCAGATACGCAGTATTTT - TRBV7-9 - TRBJ2-3
CASSYFPGRGGANVLTF TGTGCCAGCAGTTACTTCCCGGGACGGGGCGGGGCCAACGTCCTGACTTTC - TRBV6-2/TRBV6-3 - TRBJ2-6
CASSLYRGAGLDTQYF TGTGCCAGCAGCTTGTACCGGGGGGCGGGGCTAGATACGCAGTATTTT - TRBV5-6 - TRBJ2-3
CATSYSGGKDQPQHF TGTGCCACCAGTTACTCAGGGGGCAAAGACCAGCCCCAGCATTTT TRBD1 TRBV15 - TRBJ1-5
CASNPSGGGDTQYF TGTGCCAGCAACCCTAGCGGGGGTGGAGATACGCAGTATTTT TRBD2 TRBV9 few TRBJ2-3
CASSSRTSGGYYEQYF TGTGCCAGCAGCTCTCGGACTAGCGGGGGTTACTACGAGCAGTACTTC TRBD2 TRBV7-2 few TRBJ2-7
CASSPSAGIEQFF TGTGCCAGCAGCCCGTCAGCAGGAATCGAGCAGTTCTTC - TRBV7-3 - TRBJ2-1
CASSLVTPGNEQFF TGTGCCAGCAGTTTAGTAACCCCTGGGAATGAGCAGTTCTTC - TRBV27 - TRBJ2-1
CASSPGQGRRYEQYF TGTGCCAGCAGTCCCGGACAGGGTCGCCGCTACGAGCAGTACTTC TRBD1 TRBV27 few TRBJ2-7
CASRATGWVTEAFF TGTGCCAGCAGAGCCACAGGGTGGGTCACTGAAGCTTTCTTT - TRBV28 - TRBJ1-1
CSAPQGNQPQHF TGCAGTGCTCCTCAGGGGAATCAGCCCCAGCATTTT - TRBV20-1 - TRBJ1-5
CAIRGGDPTDTQYF TGTGCCATCAGGGGAGGGGACCCCACAGATACGCAGTATTTT TRBD2 TRBV10-3 few TRBJ2-3
CASSQDRDIQYF TGCGCCAGCAGCCAAGATCGGGACATTCAGTACTTC - TRBV4-3 few TRBJ2-4
CASSQRRTGGYEQYF TGCGCCAGCAGCCAACGGAGGACAGGGGGCTACGAGCAGTACTTC TRBD1 TRBV4-3 - TRBJ2-7
CASSLTGTGRVGEKLFF TGCGCCAGCAGCTTGACGGGGACGGGGCGGGTTGGAGAAAAACTGTTTTTT - TRBV5-1 - TRBJ1-4
CATSRDRVRNNSPLHF TGTGCCACCAGCAGAGATCGGGTTCGCAATAATTCACCCCTCCACTTT - TRBV15 - TRBJ1-6
CASSLVGSGGFSDTQYF TGTGCCAGCAGCTTAGTAGGTAGCGGGGGGTTCTCAGATACGCAGTATTTT TRBD2 TRBV7-2 - TRBJ2-3
CASSPLRAYEQYF TGTGCCAGCAGTCCCTTAAGGGCCTACGAGCAGTACTTC - TRBV28 few TRBJ2-7
CASSYSRLGAFAGGLRYQETQYF TGTGCCAGCAGTTACTCGAGACTCGGAGCATTTGCGGGGGGGCTGAGGTACCAAGAGACCCAGTACTTC TRBD2 TRBV6-7 - TRBJ2-5
CASSLSSADLSYEQYF TGTGCCAGCAGTTTGTCAAGTGCTGATCTTTCCTACGAGCAGTACTTC - TRBV27 few TRBJ2-7
CASSPRTVKETQYF TGTGCCAGCAGTCCAAGGACTGTAAAAGAGACCCAGTACTTC - TRBV12-3/TRBV12-4 few TRBJ2-5
CASSQDTAGSSGANVLTF TGTGCCAGCAGCCAAGATACAGCGGGGAGCTCTGGGGCCAACGTCCTGACTTTC TRBD2 TRBV4-2 - TRBJ2-6
CASSSLLGGPEAFF TGTGCCAGCAGCAGTTTATTGGGTGGCCCTGAAGCTTTCTTT - TRBV28 - TRBJ1-1
CASSVLAGGPQETQYF TGTGCCAGCAGCGTACTAGCGGGGGGGCCCCAAGAGACCCAGTACTTC TRBD2 TRBV5-5 - TRBJ2-5
CASSEQGPSNEQFF TGTGCCAGCAGTGAACAGGGGCCCTCCAATGAGCAGTTCTTC - TRBV2 many TRBJ2-1
CASSDSTDRRDFASYNSPLHF TGTGCCAGCAGTGACTCGACCGACAGGAGAGATTTTGCCTCCTATAATTCACCCCTCCACTTT - TRBV6-4 once TRBJ1-6
CSAGTPSYEQYF TGCAGTGCCGGGACGCCCTCCTACGAGCAGTACTTC - TRBV20-1 - TRBJ2-7
CSARDTRKRVTDTQYF TGCAGTGCTAGAGATACACGGAAGAGAGTCACAGATACGCAGTATTTT - TRBV20-1 - TRBJ2-3
CASSLVTLNYGYTF TGCGCCAGCAGCTTGGTCACCCTCAACTATGGCTACACCTTC - TRBV5-1 - TRBJ1-2
CASSTLGGGTDTQYF TGTGCCAGCAGTACCTTGGGGGGCGGCACAGATACGCAGTATTTT - TRBV27 few TRBJ2-3
CASSVEPEAYEQYF TGTGCCAGCAGTGTAGAACCAGAAGCCTACGAGCAGTACTTC - TRBV28 - TRBJ2-7
CASSGDLGQFF TGCGCCAGCAGCGGGGACTTGGGGCAGTTCTTC - TRBV5-1 - TRBJ2-1
CASTLRTGVPYNEQYF TGTGCCAGCACCCTTCGGACAGGGGTTCCCTACAATGAGCAGTACTTC TRBD1 TRBV7-2 - TRBJ2-7
CASSYGGISTEAFF TGTGCCAGCAGTTACGGAGGGATCTCCACTGAAGCTTTCTTT - TRBV6-2/TRBV6-3 - TRBJ1-1
CASSTYATGNEQFF TGTGCCAGCAGCACCTACGCGACAGGGAATGAGCAGTTCTTC TRBD1 TRBV7-2 few TRBJ2-1
CASSQGLTSGGENEQFF TGCGCCAGCAGCCAAGGGCTGACTAGCGGGGGTGAGAATGAGCAGTTCTTC TRBD2 TRBV4-1 few TRBJ2-1